This T cell receptor (beta chain) is from a study of cytomegalovirus exposure and HLA in healthy donors. 60 Vbeta and 13 Jbeta primers were used in PCR. Assay used: immunoSEQ multiplex PCR; TCRdb lists only in-frame clones, some missing. The sample lists some 40,000 clones, roughly 82% occurring once. Healthy bone marrow donors made up the donors. At collection, donors were nominally healthy, but unrecorded immune exposures were probable. This CDR3 is 15 amino acids long. Germline CDR1 reads MNHEY; CDR2 reads SMNVEV (reference sequence). V lost 0 bases and J lost 9; bases outside the gene matches: 6. The sequence derives from a woman under 30 in good health and CMV-seropositive. The chain recombines TRBV27 with TRBJ2-1; TRBD2 agrees at 9 bases. Sequencing input: PBMCs. In nucleotides, the CDR3 is TGTGCCAGCAGTTTATCAGGCGGGGGGGCAGGTGAGCAGTTCTTC. As protein: CASSLSGGGAGEQFF.